One sample yielded the 13 T cell receptor beta chains listed below, sequenced in a study of T cells in women clearing cervical HPV infection (dated by TCRdb to the late 2010s). Receptor amplification or capture employed the immunoSEQ multiplex PCR assay. TCRdb provides this immuneACCESS table in a form limited to in-frame rearrangements. Some clones are lacking; in checked studies, under half of them reflect an unresolved V gene, and why the rest are absent is not known. This specimen's table enumerates some 15,000 clones. The ten largest clones take up more than 20% of the sample. The sequenced material came from blood buffy coat. These receptors all stem from a woman between 18 and 75 years old with a cervical HPV16 infection that either progressed to CIN3+ or cleared (not recorded which).

The DNA read from the CDR3 is TGTGCCAGCAGTGGGGCAGGGGACAATCAGCCC. Protein: CASSGAGDNQP. The whole CDR3 reads CASSGAGDNQPQHF. This chain links TRBV6-1 with TRBJ1-5, with TRBD1 as a possible D gene (6 bases). The sequenced fragment ends 3 residues before the CDR3 boundary, so the rest is inferred from the germline J gene. Deletions cut 4 bases from V and 3 bases from J, with 10 bases between. In germline, CDR1 is MNHNS, CDR2 SASEGT. The CDR3 is 14 residues long.

As regards this clone: The observed sequence ends 3 residues before the CDR3 terminus, with the missing tail filled in from the germline J gene. The V gene is TRBV7-3, the J gene TRBJ1-1; tentative D call: TRBD1 (5 bases). The CDR3 length is 13 residues. Germline V gene data show CDR1 as SGHTA and CDR2 as FQGTGA. Trimming stripped 4 bases from V and 0 bases from J, with 6 bases between. The CDR3 reads CASSSQVNTEAFF. CDR3 bases read: TGTGCCAGCAGCTCACAGGTGAACACTGAA. Looking up the rest from reference TRBV7-3 and TRBJ1-1 gives the full variable domain: GAGVSQTPSNKVTEKGKYVELRCDPISGHTALYWYRQSLGQGPEFLIYFQGTGAADDSGLPNDRFFAVRPEGSVSTLKIQRTERGDSAVYLCASSSQVNTEAFFGQGTRLTVV.

This CDR3 reads CASGGANQPQYF. Incomplete CDR3 DNA: TGTGCCAGTGGGGGCGCTAATCAGCCG. The rearrangement uses TRBV19 and TRBJ2-3; the D gene is possibly TRBD1 (6 bases). The missing CDR3 end, 3 residues past where the read stops, is filled in from the germline J gene. There are 12 residues in the CDR3. The V gene's germline CDR1 is LNHDA and CDR2 SQIVND (reference sequence).

Turning to this clone: Sequencing ends 3 residues short of the CDR3 end; the germline J gene provides the rest. This chain links TRBV30 with TRBJ1-5, with 8 bases lining up with TRBD1. Germline values: CDR1 GTSNPN, CDR2 SVGIG (reference sequence). The V and J ends lost 0 bases and 7 bases, in that order; junction bases with no gene match: 8. CDR3 length: 15 residues. The covered CDR3 bases are TGTGCCTGGAGTGTACCTCTGACAGGGGCCCAGCCC. Encoded protein: CAWSVPLTGAQP. From start to end, the CDR3 is CAWSVPLTGAQPQHF.

In regard to this clone: Read coverage stops 3 residues before the CDR3 terminus; the germline J gene supplies the remainder. The V gene is TRBV27, the J gene TRBJ2-2; 7 nucleotides align to TRBD1. The V and J ends lost 6 bases and 4 bases, in that order; junction bases with no gene match: 2. CDR3 length: 13 amino acids. Per the germline V gene, CDR1 is MNHEY and CDR2 is SMNVEV (reference sequence). CDR3 DNA (partial): TGTGCCAGCAGAACAGGGGCCACCGGGGAG. It yields the protein CASRTGATGE. The CDR3 as a whole reads CASRTGATGELFF.

Remarks on this clone: From the germline J gene comes the end of the CDR3, since the read stops 3 residues before it. The gene calls are TRBV5-4 and TRBJ1-1, with D uncertain. The germline gives CDR1 SGHNT, CDR2 YYREEE (reference sequence). The CDR3 loop spans 14 amino acids. V was clipped by 0 bases and J by 1 base, with 7 bases between them. CDR3 DNA, as far as it was read: TGTGCCAGCAGCTTGGATGGCAGGAACACTGAA. Residues: CASSLDGRNTE. From start to end, the CDR3 is CASSLDGRNTEAFF.

Details on this clone: The observed sequence ends 3 residues before the CDR3 terminus, with the missing tail filled in from the germline J gene. The V and J genes are TRBV7-3 and TRBJ2-3; 14 bases line up with TRBD2. The ends lost 3 bases at V and 3 bases at J; junction bases unmatched: 2. Germline CDR1 is SGHTA and CDR2 is FQGTGA. This CDR3 has 16 residues. The CDR3 sequence is CASSFGTSGGTDTQYF. Incomplete CDR3 DNA: TGTGCCAGCAGCTTCGGGACTAGCGGGGGTACAGATACG.

Comments on this clone: The read terminates 3 residues before the CDR3 end, so the remaining end is supplied by the germline J gene. The chain is built from TRBV2 and TRBJ1-1; D is unresolved. This CDR3 contains 11 residues. V lost 4 bases to trimming and J lost 6 bases, with 6 bases between them. Germline V gene data show CDR1 as SNHLY and CDR2 as FYNNEI. Partial CDR3 DNA: TGTGCCAGCAGTGCTATCCCTGAA. Translating it yields CASSAIPE. The entire CDR3 protein is CASSAIPEAFF.

The sequenced CDR3 bases are TGTGCCAGCAGCTTGGGTAGCGTCGAG. It yields the protein CASSLGSVE. The full CDR3 reads CASSLGSVEQYF. This chain uses TRBV5-6 with TRBJ2-7; the D gene is possibly TRBD2 (5 bases). Sequencing ends 3 residues short of the CDR3 end; the germline J gene provides the rest. The V gene lost 0 bases and the J gene lost 6 bases, with 7 bases spanning the gap. This CDR3 is built from 12 residues. The V gene's germline CDR1 is SGHDT and CDR2 YYEEEE.

Notes on this clone: The CDR3 end lies 3 residues beyond the end of the read and is filled in from the germline J gene. The rearrangement uses TRBV12-3 or TRBV12-4 and TRBJ2-7; no firm D call. Between the trimmed V and J ends, which lost 6 bases and 3 bases, there was a span of 12 bases. This CDR3 contains 13 residues. The CDR3 here is CASRLSEIYEQYF. The covered CDR3 bases are TGTGCCAGCAGACTATCGGAAATCTACGAG.

A word on this clone: The CDR3 end lies 3 residues beyond the end of the read and is filled in from the germline J gene. The chain recombines TRBV28 with TRBJ2-5, with 7 bases fitting TRBD2. The ends lost 5 bases at V and 5 bases at J; junction bases unmatched: 11. CDR3 length: 15 amino acids. The germline gives CDR1 MDHEN, CDR2 SYDVKM. The sequenced CDR3 bases are TGTGCCAGCAGTGATAGCGGGCTACTCTGGGAGACC. Its protein product is CASSDSGLLWET. The CDR3, in full, reads CASSDSGLLWETQYF. Using reference TRBV28 and TRBJ2-5 for the parts outside the CDR3, the full variable domain is DVKVTQSSRYLVKRTGEKVFLECVQDMDHENMFWYRQDPGLGLRLIYFSYDVKMKEKGDIPEGYSVSREKKERFSLILESASTNQTSMYLCASSDSGLLWETQYFGPGTRLLVL.

In the case of this clone: The missing CDR3 end, 3 residues past where the read stops, is filled in from the germline J gene. The chain is built from TRBV30 and TRBJ1-3, with TRBD1 matching 8 bases. The J segment lost 4 bases and the V segment lost 1 base, leaving 3 bases of the junction unmatched. The V gene's germline CDR1 is GTSNPN and CDR2 SVGIG (reference sequence). This CDR3 comprises 14 residues. This CDR3 is CAWSAGGAGNTIYF. The DNA read from the CDR3 is TGTGCCTGGAGTGCAGGGGGCGCGGGAAACACC.

CDR3 region: CASSEQTRNIQYF. The part of the CDR3 DNA that was read is TGTGCCAGCAGTGAGCAAACTAGGAACATT. The J gene is TRBJ2-4, the V gene TRBV28; TRBD2 might be the D (5 bases). The CDR3 end lies 3 residues beyond the end of the read and is filled in from the germline J gene. This CDR3 region has 13 residues. Germline CDR1 reads MDHEN; CDR2 reads SYDVKM. The ends were cut back, 5 bases at V and 7 bases at J, with 12 bases in the middle. Filled out from reference TRBV28 and TRBJ2-4, the complete variable domain reads DVKVTQSSRYLVKRTGEKVFLECVQDMDHENMFWYRQDPGLGLRLIYFSYDVKMKEKGDIPEGYSVSREKKERFSLILESASTNQTSMYLCASSEQTRNIQYFGAGTRLSVL.